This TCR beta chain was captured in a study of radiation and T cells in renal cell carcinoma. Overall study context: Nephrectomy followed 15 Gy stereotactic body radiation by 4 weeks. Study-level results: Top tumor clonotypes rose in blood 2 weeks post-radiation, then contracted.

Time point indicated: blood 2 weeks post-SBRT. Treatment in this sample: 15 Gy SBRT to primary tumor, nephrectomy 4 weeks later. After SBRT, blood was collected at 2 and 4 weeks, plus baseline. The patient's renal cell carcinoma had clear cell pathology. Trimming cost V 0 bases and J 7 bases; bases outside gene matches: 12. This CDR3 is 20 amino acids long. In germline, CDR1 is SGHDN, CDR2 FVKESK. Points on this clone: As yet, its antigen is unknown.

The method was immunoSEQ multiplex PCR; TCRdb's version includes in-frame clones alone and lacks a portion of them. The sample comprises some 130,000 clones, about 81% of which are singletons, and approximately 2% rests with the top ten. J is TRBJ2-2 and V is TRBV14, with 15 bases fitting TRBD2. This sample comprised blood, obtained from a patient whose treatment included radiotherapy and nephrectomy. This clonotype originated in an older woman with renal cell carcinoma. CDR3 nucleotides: TGTGCCAGCAGCCAAGATCGGCGGACTAGCGGGAGGGCCCTCGGCGGGGAGCTGTTTTTT. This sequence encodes CASSQDRRTSGRALGGELFF.